Listed below are T cell receptor beta chains from one sample, sequenced in a study of blood T cell repertoires in COVID-19. TCRdb keeps only in-frame clones here, not all; method: immunoSEQ multiplex PCR. The sample lists approximately 100,000 clones; roughly four fifths were seen once. Sequenced sample: peripheral blood. Receptors were obtained from a human donor in a cohort sampled during active COVID-19. The CDR3 runs from the conserved cysteine through the conserved F or W. D genes are given only for firm matches. Rows may omit the clone size; those that give it use once, few, many or a size class.

J: TRBJ1-1; size: NA; V: TRBV4-3; D: TRBD1; DNA: TGCGCCAGCAGCCTTGGGACAGCCAAAGCTTTCTTT; CDR3: CASSLGTAKAFF
J: TRBJ1-2; size: NA; V: TRBV9; D: NA; DNA: TGTGCCAGCCAAAGTATCAGGCCACATGGCTACACCTTC; CDR3: CASQSIRPHGYTF
J: TRBJ2-3; size: NA; V: TRBV9; D: NA; DNA: TGTGCCAGCAGCGATAGTCCAATAGATACGCAGTATTTT; CDR3: CASSDSPIDTQYF
J: TRBJ2-7; size: NA; V: TRBV6-2/TRBV6-3; D: TRBD1; DNA: TGTGCCAGCAGTCAAGGACAGGGATACGAGCAGTACTTC; CDR3: CASSQGQGYEQYF
J: TRBJ1-1; size: NA; V: TRBV5-5; D: NA; DNA: TGTGCCAGCAGCTACACCGGGAGGATGAACACTGAAGCTTTCTTT; CDR3: CASSYTGRMNTEAFF
J: TRBJ2-2; size: few; V: TRBV5-1; D: TRBD2; DNA: TGCGCCAGCAGCCCTCTAGCGGGGGGAAGGCTGTTTTTT; CDR3: CASSPLAGGRLFF
J: TRBJ2-7; size: NA; V: TRBV2; D: NA; DNA: TGTGCCAGCAGTGAAGGACGTACGGGTTACGAGCAGTACTTC; CDR3: CASSEGRTGYEQYF
J: TRBJ2-2; size: once; V: TRBV9; D: TRBD2; DNA: TGTGCCAGCAGCGTAATAACTAGCGGGCACGGGGAGCTGTTTTTT; CDR3: CASSVITSGHGELFF
J: TRBJ1-6; size: few; V: TRBV6-6; D: TRBD1; DNA: TGTGCCACCGGCACAGGGGGCAATTCACCCCTCCACTTT; CDR3: CATGTGGNSPLHF
J: TRBJ2-1; size: few; V: TRBV9; D: TRBD2; DNA: TGTGCCAGCAGCGTAGTTGGTAGCGGGAGTTTCAATGAGCAGTTCTTC; CDR3: CASSVVGSGSFNEQFF
J: TRBJ1-1; size: NA; V: TRBV7-2; D: NA; DNA: TGTGCCAGCAGCCCCGGACAGATGAACACTGAAGCTTTCTTT; CDR3: CASSPGQMNTEAFF
J: TRBJ1-1; size: NA; V: TRBV30; D: NA; DNA: TGTGCCTGGAGTAGAACAGCGAACACTGAAGCTTTCTTT; CDR3: CAWSRTANTEAFF
J: TRBJ1-1; size: NA; V: TRBV30; D: NA; DNA: TGTGCCTGGGTGCTCGAGGAGGCTTTCTTT; CDR3: CAWVLEEAFF
J: TRBJ2-1; size: NA; V: TRBV6-1; D: TRBD2; DNA: TGTGCCAGCAGTGGGCGACTAGCGGGGGGGAACAATGAGCAGTTCTTC; CDR3: CASSGRLAGGNNEQFF
J: TRBJ1-6; size: NA; V: TRBV19; D: NA; DNA: TGTGCCAGTAGTATAGGTACAGGGAATAATTCACCCCTCCACTTT; CDR3: CASSIGTGNNSPLHF
J: TRBJ1-4; size: NA; V: TRBV3-1/TRBV3-2; D: TRBD1; DNA: TGTGCCAGCAGCCGAACGACAGGGGGTGGTGAAAAACTGTTTTTT; CDR3: CASSRTTGGGEKLFF